This note documents a single TCR beta chain sequence. This record belongs to a study of control samples from healthy donors and cancer patients. Trimming removed 7 bases from V and 2 bases from J, with 18 bases in between. This CDR3 region has 16 residues. Germline V gene lookup returns CDR1 MDHEN and CDR2 SYDVKM. Profiled with immunoSEQ multiplex PCR; TCRdb holds only in-frame clones, not every one. The sample records tens of thousands of clones, around nine tenths being singletons. The sequencing input was PBMCs. The rearrangement links TRBV28 to TRBJ1-5; D uncertain. This TCR derives from a man aged 50-59 years with head and neck cancer. DNA for the CDR3: TGTGCCAGCACCAACAGCCTCCTGAGGGGCAATCAGCCCCAGCATTTT. This codes for CASTNSLLRGNQPQHF.